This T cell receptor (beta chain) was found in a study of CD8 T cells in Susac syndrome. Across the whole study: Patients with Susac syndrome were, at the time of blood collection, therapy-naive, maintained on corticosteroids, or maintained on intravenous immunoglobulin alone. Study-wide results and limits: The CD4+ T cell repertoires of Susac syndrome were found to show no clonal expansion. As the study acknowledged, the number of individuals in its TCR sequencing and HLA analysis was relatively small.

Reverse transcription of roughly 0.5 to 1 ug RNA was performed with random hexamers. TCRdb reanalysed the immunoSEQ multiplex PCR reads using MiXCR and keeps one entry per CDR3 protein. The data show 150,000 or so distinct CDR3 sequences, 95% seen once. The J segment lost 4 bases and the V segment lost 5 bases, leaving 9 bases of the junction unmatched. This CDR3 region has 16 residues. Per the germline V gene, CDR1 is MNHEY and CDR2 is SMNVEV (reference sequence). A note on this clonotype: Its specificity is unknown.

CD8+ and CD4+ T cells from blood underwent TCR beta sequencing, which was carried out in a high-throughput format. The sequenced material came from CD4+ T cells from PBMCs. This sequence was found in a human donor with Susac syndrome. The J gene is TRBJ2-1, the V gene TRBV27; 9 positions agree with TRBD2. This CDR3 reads CASSITGTSSYNEQFF. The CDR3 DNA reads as TGTGCCAGCAGTATTACCGGGACTAGCAGTTACAATGAGCAGTTCTTC.